The 24 T cell receptor beta chains listed next were all sequenced from one sample in a study of blood T cell repertoires in COVID-19. Here immunoSEQ multiplex PCR was the method, and the copy in TCRdb shows in-frame clones only, minus some. The sample yields 95,000 to 150,000 clones, more than 80% seen once. The sample taken for sequencing was peripheral blood. These receptors originate from a man in his forties with acute or convalescent COVID-19.

The chain uses TRBV12-5 and TRBJ1-5, with D unresolved. CDR1 is LGHNT, CDR2 FRNRAP, per germline. This CDR3 contains 14 residues. V shed 2 bases and J shed 4 bases, with 9 bases lying between them. The CDR3 nucleotides are TGTGCTAGTGGTTTGAGTTTCGAGAATCAGCCCCAGCATTTT. This encodes CASGLSFENQPQHF.

The V call is TRBV6-2 or TRBV6-3, the J call TRBJ1-1; the D is unclear. V was pared by 2 bases and J by 0 bases, with 7 bases between. This CDR3 is 14 amino acids long. Germline CDR1 reads MNHEY; CDR2 reads SVGEGT. CDR3 loop: CASSYTQVNTEAFF. CDR3 in DNA: TGTGCCAGCAGTTACACACAAGTGAACACTGAAGCTTTCTTT.

The CDR3 DNA is TGTGCCAGCAGCCCCCGACAGGCTAAGGTCACTGAAGCTTTCTTT. Amino acid sequence: CASSPRQAKVTEAFF. The chain uses TRBV21-1 and TRBJ1-1; the table assigns TRBD1, which was not confirmed against the DNA. TRBV21-1 is an annotated pseudogene. The CDR3 contains 15 residues.

The chain recombines TRBV29-1 with TRBJ1-2; 9 bases map to TRBD1. Germline assignment: CDR1 SQVTM and CDR2 ANQGSEA. The CDR3 is 13 amino acids. The V segment lost 6 bases and the J segment 2 bases; nucleotides outside the gene matches: 4. The CDR3 DNA reads as TGCAGCGTGTCCGGGACAGGGAACTATGGCTACACCTTC. Amino acid sequence: CSVSGTGNYGYTF.

The chain recombines TRBV2 with TRBJ2-3, with 8 bases fitting TRBD2. This CDR3 contains 15 residues. In germline, CDR1 is SNHLY, CDR2 FYNNEI. The V gene end was trimmed by 10 bases and the J gene end by 1 base; junction bases not matched to a gene: 10. In DNA form, the CDR3 reads TGTGCCACCCCAGCGGGAGAGGGGGGCACAGATACGCAGTATTTT. The encoded protein is CATPAGEGGTDTQYF. The full variable domain, its missing parts supplied by reference TRBV2 and TRBJ2-3, is EPEVTQTPSHQVTQMGQEVILRCVPISNHLYFYWYRQILGQKVEFLVSFYNNEISEKSEIFDDQFSVERPDGSNFTLKIRSTKLEDSAMYFCATPAGEGGTDTQYFGPGTRLTVL.

The CDR3 sequence is CASSFRERDTGELFF. Here the CDR3 DNA reads TGCGCCAGCAGCTTCCGGGAGCGGGACACCGGGGAGCTGTTTTTT. The V call is TRBV5-1, the J call TRBJ2-2; perhaps TRBD2 as D (6 bases). V was trimmed by 2 bases and J by 3 bases, leaving 11 bases between them. This CDR3 contains 15 residues. Germline V gene data show CDR1 as SGHRS and CDR2 as YFSETQ. The variable domain in full, completed from reference TRBV5-1 and TRBJ2-2, reads KAGVTQTPRYLIKTRGQQVTLSCSPISGHRSVSWYQQTPGQGLQFLFEYFSETQRNKGNFPGRFSGRQFSNSRSEMNVSTLELGDSALYLCASSFRERDTGELFFGEGSRLTVL.

The chain uses TRBV15 and TRBJ2-1; 9 bases agree with TRBD2. Germline V gives CDR1 LNHNV, CDR2 YYDKDF (reference sequence). V was pared by 2 bases and J by 1 base, with 3 bases of the junction left unmatched. The CDR3 has 16 residues. This CDR3 reads CATSRKLAGSYNEQFF. The CDR3 region has the DNA TGTGCCACCAGCAGAAAACTAGCGGGTTCCTACAATGAGCAGTTCTTC.

The chain couples TRBV5-6 to TRBJ1-1, with D perhaps matching TRBD1 (6 bases). The CDR3 totals 15 residues. Germline CDR1 reads SGHDT; CDR2 reads YYEEEE. V lost 0 bases and J 8 bases, leaving 17 bases between the germline ends. Here the CDR3 DNA reads TGTGCCAGCAGCTTGGCCGGGGGGCCAAAGCGGGAAGCTTTCTTT. It yields the protein CASSLAGGPKREAFF.

The genes are TRBV6-1 and TRBJ2-7, with 7 bases that match TRBD1. V was clipped by 2 bases and J by 6 bases; unmatched bases: 7. Germline CDR1 is MNHNS and CDR2 is SASEGT. This CDR3 has 14 residues. The CDR3 DNA is TGTGCCAGCAGTGAAATGAAGGGGGCGGGCGAGCAGTACTTC. It specifies CASSEMKGAGEQYF.

V is TRBV30 and J is TRBJ1-2, with TRBD1 matching over 9 bases. The CDR3 runs 12 residues. The trim removed 4 bases at V and 7 bases at J, leaving 4 bases unmatched. Per germline, CDR1 GTSNPN and CDR2 SVGIG (reference sequence). CDR3 region: CAWTGQGFGYTF. The CDR3 DNA follows: TGTGCCTGGACCGGACAGGGGTTTGGCTACACCTTC.

The chain employs TRBV6-5 and TRBJ1-2; weak D call: TRBD1 (5 bases). Trimming took 6 bases from V and 2 from J, leaving 13 bases between them. CDR1 MNHEY and CDR2 SVGAGI come from the germline V gene. CDR3 size: 14 residues. As DNA, the CDR3 is TGTGCCAGCAGCTCCCCCGGACAAAACTATGGCTACACCTTC. Its protein product is CASSSPGQNYGYTF.

The chain links TRBV6-2 or TRBV6-3 to TRBJ1-5; 9 bases map to TRBD1. The germline V gene encodes CDR1 MNHEY and CDR2 SVGEGT. This CDR3 has 19 residues. J lost 4 bases, V lost 4 bases, and 17 bases had no gene match. CDR3 amino acids: CASSSTGTGNREFNQPQHF. The CDR3 DNA reads TGTGCCAGCAGTTCAACCGGGACAGGGAATCGGGAGTTTAATCAGCCCCAGCATTTT.

The rearrangement joins TRBV19 to TRBJ1-1; TRBD1 might be the D (6 bases). Germline V gives CDR1 LNHDA, CDR2 SQIVND (reference sequence). V was cut by 0 bases and J by 4 bases, with 9 bases left in between. The CDR3 sequence is 14 residues long. The CDR3 spells CASSIDLGATEAFF. The CDR3 DNA follows: TGTGCCAGTAGTATAGATTTGGGGGCCACTGAAGCTTTCTTT. The whole variable domain, remainder taken from reference TRBV19 and TRBJ1-1, is DGGITQSPKYLFRKEGQNVTLSCEQNLNHDAMYWYRQDPGQGLRLIYYSQIVNDFQKGDIAEGYSVSREKKESFPLTVTSAQKNPTAFYLCASSIDLGATEAFFGQGTRLTVV.

The chain joins TRBV12-2 to TRBJ1-5. TRBV12-2 is labeled a pseudogene. This CDR3 comprises 13 residues. CDR3 protein: CASRLARDQPQHF. The CDR3 coding sequence is TGTGCAAGTCGCTTAGCGCGGGATCAGCCCCAGCATTTT.

The CDR3 sequence is CSVGTRQPRGGYTF. The CDR3 region has the DNA TGCAGCGTTGGAACGCGGCAGCCAAGGGGTGGCTACACCTTC. The V and J genes are TRBV29-1 and TRBJ1-2, with a weak D call TRBD1 (5 bases). This CDR3 has 14 amino acids. Germline CDR1 reads SQVTM; CDR2 reads ANQGSEA. The V and J ends lost 4 bases and 7 bases respectively, with 19 bases between them.

The V gene is TRBV6-6, the J gene TRBJ2-1; tentative D call: TRBD2 (6 bases). The CDR3 totals 16 residues. Between the trimmed V and J ends, which lost 6 bases and 6 bases, there was a span of 21 bases. Germline assignment: CDR1 MNHNY and CDR2 SVGAGI (reference sequence). The CDR3 loop reads CASSHDDGRRVNEQFF. CDR3 DNA: TGTGCCAGCAGCCACGACGACGGGAGAAGGGTCAATGAGCAGTTCTTC.

The rearrangement joins TRBV3-1 (or the pseudogene TRBV3-2) to TRBJ2-7; 7 bases are shared with TRBD1. The CDR3 contains 17 residues. V lost 1 base and J lost 3; bases outside the gene matches: 12. Germline V gene sequence: CDR1 LGHDT, CDR2 YNNKEL (reference sequence). In DNA, the CDR3 is TGTGCCAGCAGCCAAGTTCTGTTTCCAGGGGGTCTCTACGAGCAGTACTTC. This gives the protein CASSQVLFPGGLYEQYF.

The J gene is TRBJ1-2, the V gene TRBV19; 7 bases fit TRBD1. The CDR3 runs to 13 residues. V shed 6 bases and J 7 bases; nucleotides not matched to a gene: 8. CDR1 LNHDA and CDR2 SQIVND come from the germline V gene (reference sequence). The CDR3 nucleotides read TGTGCCAGTAGCCCCGACAGGGTGGTTGGCTACACCTTC. It translates to CASSPDRVVGYTF. The whole variable domain, filled in from reference TRBV19 and TRBJ1-2, reads DGGITQSPKYLFRKEGQNVTLSCEQNLNHDAMYWYRQDPGQGLRLIYYSQIVNDFQKGDIAEGYSVSREKKESFPLTVTSAQKNPTAFYLCASSPDRVVGYTFGSGTRLTVV.

This chain joins TRBV30 and TRBJ1-5, with 8 bases aligning to TRBD1. The length of the CDR3 is 13 residues. J gave up 4 bases and V 5 bases, and 4 bases lay outside the gene matches. CDR1 and CDR2 (germline): GTSNPN, SVGIG (reference sequence). CDR3 residues: CAWGTGENQPQHF. CDR3 coding DNA: TGTGCCTGGGGGACAGGCGAGAATCAGCCCCAGCATTTT.

This CDR3 is CASSQVGVGYTF. CDR3 DNA: TGCGCCAGCAGCCAAGTAGGGGTCGGCTACACCTTC. The rearrangement uses TRBV4-3 and TRBJ1-2; a weak D match, TRBD1 (5 bases). The CDR3 runs to 12 residues. Trimming took 1 base from V and 8 from J, leaving 8 bases between them. CDR1 is LGHNA, CDR2 YSLEER, per germline.

This chain connects TRBV3-1 (or the pseudogene TRBV3-2) to TRBJ2-1; 8 bases match TRBD1. The CDR3 is made up of 14 amino acids. CDR1 is LGHDT, CDR2 YNNKEL, per germline (reference sequence). V lost 0 bases to trimming and J lost 8 bases; unmatched junction nucleotides: 3. CDR3 amino acids: CASSQEQGDHEQFF. As DNA, the CDR3 is TGTGCCAGCAGCCAAGAACAGGGGGACCATGAGCAGTTCTTC.

The chain uses TRBV9 and TRBJ1-4; D gene uncertain. Trimming pared 1 base from V and 5 bases from J, leaving 9 bases between. The CDR3 contains 14 residues. Germline loops: CDR1 SGDLS, CDR2 YYNGEE. CDR3 region: CASSVRAGNEKLFF. CDR3 nucleotide sequence: TGTGCCAGCAGCGTAAGGGCGGGGAATGAAAAACTGTTTTTT.

The V gene is TRBV5-4, the J gene TRBJ1-6; unclear D gene. This CDR3 is 14 amino acids long. The germline V and J ends were trimmed by 4 bases and 10 bases, with 15 bases remaining between them. The germline V gene encodes CDR1 SGHNT and CDR2 YYREEE (reference sequence). The chain's CDR3 is CASSPGRLDSPLHF. In DNA form, the CDR3 reads TGTGCCAGCAGCCCTGGGAGGTTGGACTCACCCCTCCACTTT.

This clone was seen only once. This sequence joins TRBV5-1 and TRBJ2-7; 9 bases align to TRBD2. The ends lost 4 bases at V and 0 bases at J; junction bases unmatched: 5. This CDR3 comprises 15 residues. Germline assignment: CDR1 SGHRS and CDR2 YFSETQ. CDR3 in amino acids: CASSVISGSSYEQYF. The CDR3 DNA follows: TGCGCCAGCAGCGTGATTAGCGGGAGCTCCTACGAGCAGTACTTC.